These T cell receptor beta chains were read from a single sample in a study of OX40 agonist ivuxolimab in advanced cancers. Assay used: immunoSEQ multiplex PCR; TCRdb lists only in-frame clones, some missing. The sample holds 100,000 or so clones; approximately 90% are singletons and the top ten take 0.31%. This specimen was CD4+ or CD8+ T cells sorted from blood, taken in a trial of the OX40 agonist ivuxolimab. These receptors all come from an adult with an advanced solid tumor such as melanoma, head and neck, liver or kidney cancer. Each CDR3 is given with its conserved first and last residue. The D gene is left open where the match is weak. Only some rows state a clone size, as once, few, many or a class for expanded clones.

V gene	clone size	J gene	CDR3 length	D gene	CDR3 DNA	CDR3 protein
TRBV21-1	.	TRBJ2-1	14	.	TGTGCCAGCAGCAAGGGACAGGCCTACAATGAGCAGTTCTTC	CASSKGQAYNEQFF
TRBV5-1	.	TRBJ2-3	14	TRBD2	TGCGCCAGCAGCCAGGCGACTAGCTCAGATACGCAGTATTTT	CASSQATSSDTQYF
TRBV10-3	.	TRBJ2-7	13	.	TGTGCCATCAGTGAGTCGAGAGGTTACGAGCAGTACTTC	CAISESRGYEQYF
TRBV28	.	TRBJ2-1	13	.	TGTGCCACCAAAGGACAGTATTACAATGAGCAGTTCTTC	CATKGQYYNEQFF
TRBV5-6	.	TRBJ2-3	14	TRBD1	TGTGCCAGCAGCCCGGGACAGGGGGCAGATACGCAGTATTTT	CASSPGQGADTQYF
TRBV11-2	few	TRBJ2-7	15	TRBD1	TGTGCCAGCAGCTTCACAGGGGGTGTAAGGGACGAGCAGTACTTC	CASSFTGGVRDEQYF
TRBV2	.	TRBJ1-5	13	TRBD1	TGTGCCAGCGGACAGGGTCCAAATCAGCCCCAGCATTTT	CASGQGPNQPQHF
TRBV7-9	.	TRBJ2-5	15	.	TGTGCCAGCAGCTTCGCTCCCTCGGCGGGGGAGACCCAGTACTTC	CASSFAPSAGETQYF
TRBV11-2	.	TRBJ2-1	13	.	TGTGCCAGCAGCTTAGATCGAACCTATGAGCAGTTCTTC	CASSLDRTYEQFF
TRBV25-1	.	TRBJ2-2	17	TRBD2	TGTGCCAGCAGTGAGGCCCGCGTAGCGGGAGCGATCGGGGAGCTGTTTTTT	CASSEARVAGAIGELFF
TRBV7-9	.	TRBJ2-2	15	TRBD1	TGTGCCAGCAGCAGGAGGACAGGGGATGCCGGGGAGCTGTTTTTT	CASSRRTGDAGELFF
TRBV9	.	TRBJ2-3	16	TRBD2	TGTGCCAGCAGCGTAGGTTCTAGCGGGAGTTCAGATACGCAGTATTTT	CASSVGSSGSSDTQYF
TRBV7-8	many	TRBJ1-5	16	.	TGTGCCAGCAGCTTAGCCCCATGGGGGGGCAATCAGCCCCAGCATTTT	CASSLAPWGGNQPQHF
TRBV6-5	.	TRBJ1-6	15	.	TGTGCCAGCTCTGTACTGGGGATTGGGAATTCACCCCTCCACTTT	CASSVLGIGNSPLHF
TRBV5-1	.	TRBJ2-1	14	.	TGCGCCAGCAGCTTGTTACAGGGTAGCAATGAGCAGTTCTTC	CASSLLQGSNEQFF
TRBV5-1	.	TRBJ2-5	17	TRBD2	TGCGCCAGCAGCAGCGGACTAGCGGGAGCGGGGGTGGAGACCCAGTACTTC	CASSSGLAGAGVETQYF
TRBV11-2	.	TRBJ1-3	18	.	TGTGCCAGCAGTCCCGGGACACTCAACTATTACTCTGGAAACACCATATATTTT	CASSPGTLNYYSGNTIYF
TRBV6-5	.	TRBJ2-1	15	.	TGTGCCAGCAGCCCCCCGGGACTGCACTACAATGAGCAGTTCTTC	CASSPPGLHYNEQFF
TRBV19	.	TRBJ2-5	17	.	TGTGCCAGTAGTATAGTTCCAGGCCCCGAGTACCAAGAGACCCAGTACTTC	CASSIVPGPEYQETQYF
TRBV7-8	.	TRBJ2-7	14	TRBD1	TGTGCCAGCAGCCTCGACAGGGGGACCTACGAGCAGTACTTC	CASSLDRGTYEQYF
TRBV6-1	.	TRBJ1-1	14	.	TGTGCCAGCAGTGATTACAGCATGAACACTGAAGCTTTCTTT	CASSDYSMNTEAFF
TRBV7-2	.	TRBJ2-7	12	.	TGTGCCAGCAGTTATTCCCTCTACGAGCAGTACTTC	CASSYSLYEQYF
TRBV28	.	TRBJ2-2	12	.	TGTGCCAGCAGTTTTACCGCCGGGGAGCTGTTTTTT	CASSFTAGELFF
TRBV5-1	.	TRBJ1-1	15	TRBD1	TGCGCCAGCAGCCCTGGAGGGGGCCTGAACACTGAAGCTTTCTTT	CASSPGGGLNTEAFF
TRBV5-6	.	TRBJ2-5	15	.	TGTGCCAGCAGCTTGTGGGGAGCGGCCCCCAGGGCCCAGTACTTC	CASSLWGAAPRAQYF
TRBV18	few	TRBJ1-2	13	.	TGTGCCAGCTCACCAGAAGGGGCAAATGGCTACACCTTC	CASSPEGANGYTF
TRBV5-1	few	TRBJ2-2	13	TRBD2	TGCGCCAGCAGCCCTAGCGGCACCGGGGAGCTGTTTTTT	CASSPSGTGELFF